Listed here are 17 T cell receptor beta chains from one sample, sequenced in a study of blood T cell repertoires in COVID-19. Sequencing was performed with immunoSEQ multiplex PCR; in TCRdb, only in-frame clones are kept and a portion is missing. The data show some 110,000 clones, with about four fifths seen just once and 26% held by the top ten. The source material was peripheral blood. The receptors were sampled from a man aged 55 to 69 with acute or convalescent COVID-19.

The chain joins TRBV12-3 or TRBV12-4 to TRBJ1-4; D remains ambiguous. Trimming removed 5 bases from V and 8 bases from J, with 9 bases in between. The CDR3 runs to 12 residues. The CDR3: CASSLPGEKLFF. CDR3 nucleotides: TGTGCCAGCAGTCTCCCGGGGGAAAAACTGTTTTTT.

J is TRBJ2-2 and V is TRBV7-2; perhaps TRBD1 as D (6 bases). V lost 2 bases and J 8 bases, leaving 12 bases between the germline ends. Germline V gene data show CDR1 as SGHTA and CDR2 as FQGNSA. The CDR3 is made up of 14 amino acids. The CDR3 loop is CASSLHLRGGELFF. The CDR3 nucleotides are TGTGCCAGCAGCTTACACCTCAGGGGAGGGGAGCTGTTTTTT.

The rearrangement joins TRBV7-9 to TRBJ1-1; 9 nucleotides agree with TRBD1. Trimming removed 4 bases from V and 5 bases from J; junction bases left unmatched: 5. The CDR3 contains 14 residues. Germline loops: CDR1 SEHNR, CDR2 FQNEAQ (reference sequence). The CDR3 sequence: CASSSTGGLTEAFF. CDR3 in DNA: TGTGCCAGCAGCTCAACAGGGGGCTTGACTGAAGCTTTCTTT.

The chain couples TRBV24-1 to TRBJ2-2, with 7 bases that match TRBD2. The J segment lost 3 bases and the V segment lost 3 bases, leaving 9 bases of the junction unmatched. CDR3 length equals 17 residues. Germline-derived CDR1 and CDR2 are KGHDR and SFDVKD. CDR3 protein: CATSDPGGNGYTGELFF. DNA of the CDR3: TGTGCCACCAGTGATCCGGGGGGAAACGGGTACACCGGGGAGCTGTTTTTT.

The rearrangement uses TRBV7-8 and TRBJ2-3; the D gene is possibly TRBD1 (6 bases). The CDR3 has 15 residues. Trimming pared 5 bases from V and 6 bases from J, leaving 18 bases between. Germline values: CDR1 SGHVS, CDR2 FQNEAQ. The CDR3 protein is CASSDWTEIRDTQYF. In DNA form, the CDR3 reads TGTGCCAGCAGCGATTGGACAGAAATTCGGGATACGCAGTATTTT.

Here the CDR3 DNA reads TGTGCCAGCAGCCAATCCAGCTCTGGAAACACCATATATTTT. Translating gives CASSQSSSGNTIYF. This chain joins TRBV3-1 (or the pseudogene TRBV3-2) and TRBJ1-3; no clear D gene. Germline lookup yields CDR1 LGHDT and CDR2 YNNKEL (reference sequence). This CDR3 region has 14 residues. Trimming pared 2 bases from V and 0 bases from J, leaving 5 bases between.

The chain carries TRBV5-5 and TRBJ2-5; 13 nucleotides match TRBD2. The V and J ends lost 5 bases and 4 bases, in that order; junction bases with no gene match: 14. Germline loops: CDR1 SGHKS, CDR2 YYEKEE (reference sequence). CDR3 length: 18 residues. The CDR3 spells CASRTEIGLAGAIETQYF. In DNA form, the CDR3 reads TGTGCCAGCAGAACTGAAATCGGACTAGCGGGAGCAATAGAGACCCAGTACTTC.

The J gene is TRBJ1-2, the V gene TRBV9; unclear D gene. Germline V lookup: CDR1 SGDLS, CDR2 YYNGEE. V was shortened by 3 bases and J by 7 bases, with 13 bases between the two germline ends. This CDR3 has 13 amino acids. CDR3 sequence: CASSDPSGSGYTF. For the CDR3, the DNA is TGTGCCAGCAGCGATCCCTCCGGTAGTGGCTACACCTTC.

This clone appeared a single time. V is TRBV12-1 and J is TRBJ2-7; the D call TRBD1 from the table was never checked on the DNA. TRBV12-1 is described as a pseudogene. The CDR3 has 17 amino acids. The CDR3 DNA reads TGTGCCAGCAGCTTTGGCCAGGGAAGGTACTCCCTCTACGAGCAGTACTTC. Amino acid sequence: CASSFGQGRYSLYEQYF.

The rearrangement links TRBV4-1 to TRBJ1-1, with D possibly matching TRBD1 (5 bases). Trimming removed 4 bases from V and 0 bases from J, with 15 bases in between. CDR3 length: 16 amino acids. CDR1 and CDR2 (germline): MGHRA, YSYEKL. The CDR3 sequence is CASSPGTQPMNTEAFF. In DNA, the CDR3 is TGCGCCAGCAGCCCTGGGACTCAACCCATGAACACTGAAGCTTTCTTT.

This clone has more than one count but fewer than ten. This chain uses TRBV29-1 with TRBJ2-5; 8 bases match TRBD2. Germline V gene sequence: CDR1 SQVTM, CDR2 ANQGSEA. J was trimmed by 5 bases and V by 4 bases; bases with no gene match: 12. The CDR3 is made up of 15 amino acids. This chain's CDR3 is CSVAFRGGRGETQYF. Here the CDR3 DNA reads TGCAGCGTTGCGTTCCGGGGGGGGCGCGGGGAGACCCAGTACTTC.

The chain employs TRBV2 and TRBJ2-1; TRBD2 matches at 13 bases. Germline CDR1 and CDR2: SNHLY and FYNNEI. The V and J ends lost 6 bases and 0 bases, in that order; junction bases with no gene match: 14. The CDR3 covers 20 residues. In nucleotides, the CDR3 is TGTGCCAGCAGCACTCTGCCGGGACTAGCGGGAACAAGCTCCTACAATGAGCAGTTCTTC. Protein: CASSTLPGLAGTSSYNEQFF.

V gene TRBV28 combines with J gene TRBJ2-1; possibly TRBD1 for D (6 bases). The CDR3 contains 16 residues. The germline V gene encodes CDR1 MDHEN and CDR2 SYDVKM. V dropped 2 bases and J dropped 0 bases, with 11 bases sitting between them. CDR3 amino acids: CASSLDRTVSYNEQFF. The CDR3 nucleotides are TGTGCCAGCAGTTTAGATAGGACAGTCTCCTACAATGAGCAGTTCTTC.

The chain joins TRBV2 to TRBJ1-4, with D possibly TRBD1 on 5 matching bases. The CDR3 has 14 amino acids. Germline V lookup: CDR1 SNHLY, CDR2 FYNNEI. Trimming removed 5 bases from V and 8 bases from J, with 15 bases in between. This CDR3 is CASSKSHRIEKLFF. CDR3 nucleotide sequence: TGTGCCAGCAGTAAGTCACACAGGATCGAAAAACTGTTTTTT.

The chain has TRBV11-2 and TRBJ2-1, with 10 positions matching TRBD2. This CDR3 has 18 amino acids. V lost 5 bases to trimming and J lost 5 bases; unmatched junction nucleotides: 15. The germline V gene has CDR1 SGHAT and CDR2 FQNNGV. In DNA form, the CDR3 reads TGTGCCAGCAGCACCCCCCCCCGACTAGCGGGTCCCGACAATGAGCAGTTCTTC. Translating gives CASSTPPRLAGPDNEQFF.

The CDR3 DNA reads TGTGCCAGCAGTTTGAGGGACAACCAAGAGACCCAGTACTTC. This encodes CASSLRDNQETQYF. This chain uses TRBV28 with TRBJ2-5, with D possibly TRBD1 on 6 matching bases. From germline, CDR1 is MDHEN and CDR2 SYDVKM. The CDR3 sequence is 14 residues long. The V end lost 3 bases, the J end lost 0 bases, and 8 bases lay between the germline ends.

The rearrangement joins TRBV6-5 to TRBJ2-5, with D maybe TRBD2 (7 bases). Trimming left V 7 bases short and J 5 bases short, with 17 bases between. The CDR3 is 14 residues long. CDR1 is MNHEY and CDR2 is SVGAGI in the germline V gene. CDR3 sequence: CASTPKGGEETQYF. The DNA for the CDR3 is TGTGCCAGCACCCCTAAGGGGGGGGAGGAGACCCAGTACTTC.